This T cell receptor beta chain was captured by sequencing in a study of neurological immune-mediated disorders. Study as a whole: Of the approximately 35 patients who had multiple sclerosis, around 30 had the relapsing-remitting form and 3 had the secondary progressive form. Points from the study as a whole: None of the features examined (clinical or MRI) was associated with the multiple sclerosis repertoire cluster. HTLV-1-associated myelopathy had the most TCR clonal expansion, whereas multiple sclerosis had the least (lower than in healthy controls).

The V end lost 0 bases, the J end lost 0 bases, and 8 bases lay between the germline ends. Germline V gives CDR1 MGHRA, CDR2 YSYEKL. This CDR3 region has 15 residues. 2 million PBMCs stored at -80 C were the source of the unsorted libraries. MiXCR, run by TCRdb on the 5' RACE reads, gives a single entry per CDR3 protein. Among 50,000 to 70,000 distinct CDR3 sequences listed, 3.4% were seen once. This clonotype was seen repeatedly, ten times or more. Its cognate antigen is unknown. This chain joins TRBV4-1 and TRBJ1-1, with a possible D match to TRBD1 (5 bases). The TCR comes from a middle-aged man with multiple sclerosis. Sequencing input: PBMCs. CDR3 sequence (DNA): TGCGCCAGCAGCCAAGAAAGGGGCATGAACACTGAAGCTTTCTTT. Amino acid sequence: CASSQERGMNTEAFF.